This TCR beta chain was documented in a study of Tregs in tolerant kidney transplant recipients. Study-wide points: Expanding Tregs on activated donor B cells appeared to best identify donor-specific TCRbeta clones. Validation in larger populations is needed because few patients were studied.

The ends were cut back, 5 bases at V and 4 bases at J, with 11 bases in the middle. Germline CDR1 SQVTM, CDR2 ANQGSEA. This CDR3 is built from 13 residues. Unstimulated regulatory T cells (CD4+CD25+CD127-), CD4+CD25- non-regulatory cells, CD4 and CD8 cells were FACS-sorted from thawed PBMCs. Regarding this clone: The target antigen is unknown.

The assay was immunoSEQ multiplex PCR, and TCRdb's table has in-frame clones only and misses some. The sample has 200,000 to 300,000 clones; about 86% are singletons. The receptor was isolated from a human donor in good health. The chain links TRBV29-1 to TRBJ2-2, with a weak D call TRBD1 (6 bases). The source material was CD4+ T cells from blood. The CDR3 protein is CSVFPRGTGELFF. CDR3 sequence (DNA): TGCAGCGTTTTCCCCAGGGGCACCGGGGAGCTGTTTTTT.